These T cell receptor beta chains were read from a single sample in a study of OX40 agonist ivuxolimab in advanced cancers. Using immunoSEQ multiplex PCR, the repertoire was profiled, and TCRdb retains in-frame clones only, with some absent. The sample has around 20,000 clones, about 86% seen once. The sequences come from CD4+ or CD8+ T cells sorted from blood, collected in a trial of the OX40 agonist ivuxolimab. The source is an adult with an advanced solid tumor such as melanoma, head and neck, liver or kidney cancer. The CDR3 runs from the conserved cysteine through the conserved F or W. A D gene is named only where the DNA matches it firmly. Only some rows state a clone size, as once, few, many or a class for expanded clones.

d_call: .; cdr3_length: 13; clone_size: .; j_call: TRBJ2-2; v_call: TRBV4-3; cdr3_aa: CASSGGNTGELFF; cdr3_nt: TGCGCCAGCAGCGGGGGGAACACCGGGGAGCTGTTTTTT
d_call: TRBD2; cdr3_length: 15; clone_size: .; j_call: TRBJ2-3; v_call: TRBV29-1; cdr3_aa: CSVGEAGGHTDTQYF; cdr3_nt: TGCAGCGTTGGAGAAGCGGGGGGACACACAGATACGCAGTATTTT
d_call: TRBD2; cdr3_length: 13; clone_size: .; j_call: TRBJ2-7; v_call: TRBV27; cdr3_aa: CASSFGRAYEQYF; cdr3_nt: TGTGCCAGCAGTTTTGGGAGGGCCTACGAGCAGTACTTC
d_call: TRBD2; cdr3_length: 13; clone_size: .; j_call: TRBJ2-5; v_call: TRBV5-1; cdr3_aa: CASSGTSAETQYF; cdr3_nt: TGCGCCAGCAGCGGGACTAGCGCGGAGACCCAGTACTTC
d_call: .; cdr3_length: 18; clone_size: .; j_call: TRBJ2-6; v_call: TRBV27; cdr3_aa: CASSLSTDYPSGANVLTF; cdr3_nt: TGTGCCAGCAGTTTATCGACAGATTACCCCTCTGGGGCCAACGTCCTGACTTTC
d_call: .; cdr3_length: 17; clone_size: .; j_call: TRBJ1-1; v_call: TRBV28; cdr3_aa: CASSFIGTGRQNTEAFF; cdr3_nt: TGTGCCAGCAGTTTTATTGGTACAGGGAGGCAGAACACTGAAGCTTTCTTT
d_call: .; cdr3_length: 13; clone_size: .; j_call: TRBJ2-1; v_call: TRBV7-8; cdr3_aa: CASSSGRGFEQFF; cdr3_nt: TGTGCCAGCAGCTCCGGGCGGGGTTTTGAGCAGTTCTTC
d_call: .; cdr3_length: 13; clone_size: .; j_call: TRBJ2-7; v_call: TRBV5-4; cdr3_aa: CASSPSRNYEQYF; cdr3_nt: TGTGCCAGCAGCCCTTCCCGCAACTACGAGCAGTACTTC
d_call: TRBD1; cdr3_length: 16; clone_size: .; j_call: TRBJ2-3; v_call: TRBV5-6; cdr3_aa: CASSLGQGTSTDTQYF; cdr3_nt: TGTGCCAGCAGCTTGGGACAGGGAACTAGCACAGATACGCAGTATTTT
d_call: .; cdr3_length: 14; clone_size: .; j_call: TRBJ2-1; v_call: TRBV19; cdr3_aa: CASSISGPYNEQFF; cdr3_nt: TGTGCCAGTAGTATATCCGGGCCCTACAATGAGCAGTTCTTC
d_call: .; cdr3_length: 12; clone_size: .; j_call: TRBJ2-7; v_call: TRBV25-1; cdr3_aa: CASSVNSYEQYF; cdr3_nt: TGTGCCAGCAGTGTCAACTCCTACGAGCAGTACTTC
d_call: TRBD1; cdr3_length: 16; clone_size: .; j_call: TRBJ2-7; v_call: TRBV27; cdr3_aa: CASSPLSEQGAYEQYF; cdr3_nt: TGTGCCAGCAGTCCTCTATCGGAACAGGGGGCCTACGAGCAGTACTTC
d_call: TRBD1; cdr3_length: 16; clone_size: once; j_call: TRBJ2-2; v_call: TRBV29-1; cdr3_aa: CSVVKGTGEESGELFF; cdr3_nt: TGCAGCGTTGTGAAAGGGACAGGGGAGGAGAGCGGGGAGCTGTTTTTT
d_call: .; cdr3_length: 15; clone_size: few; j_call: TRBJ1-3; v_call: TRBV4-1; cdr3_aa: CASSQGDYSGNTIYF; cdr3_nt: TGCGCCAGCAGCCAAGGGGATTACTCTGGAAACACCATATATTTT
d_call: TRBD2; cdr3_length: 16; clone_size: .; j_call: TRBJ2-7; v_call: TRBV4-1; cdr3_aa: CASSQSLAVSSYEQYF; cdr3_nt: TGCGCCAGCAGCCAATCGCTAGCGGTGAGCTCCTACGAGCAGTACTTC
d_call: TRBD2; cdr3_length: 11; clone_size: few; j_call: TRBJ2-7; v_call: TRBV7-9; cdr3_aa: CASNREGVQYF; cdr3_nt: TGTGCCAGCAACCGGGAGGGGGTGCAGTACTTC
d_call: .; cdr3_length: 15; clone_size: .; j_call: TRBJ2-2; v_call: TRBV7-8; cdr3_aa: CASSSGNSYTGELFF; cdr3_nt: TGTGCCAGCAGCTCGGGGAACTCTTACACCGGGGAGCTGTTTTTT
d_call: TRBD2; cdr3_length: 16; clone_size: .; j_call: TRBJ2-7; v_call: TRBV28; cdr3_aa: CASSLGTSGGADEQYF; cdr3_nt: TGTGCCAGCAGTTTAGGGACTAGCGGGGGGGCAGACGAGCAGTACTTC
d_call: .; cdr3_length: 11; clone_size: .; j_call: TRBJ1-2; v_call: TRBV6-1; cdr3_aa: CASREGDGYTF; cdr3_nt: TGTGCCAGCAGGGAAGGCGATGGCTACACCTTC
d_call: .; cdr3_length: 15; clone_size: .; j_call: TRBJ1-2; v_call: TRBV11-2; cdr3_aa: CASSLGNLGSYGYTF; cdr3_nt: TGTGCCAGCAGCTTGGGGAACTTAGGGTCCTATGGCTACACCTTC
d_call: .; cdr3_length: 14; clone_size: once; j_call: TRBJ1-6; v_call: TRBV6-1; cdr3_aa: CALGQGFYNSPLHF; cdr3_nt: TGTGCCCTCGGCCAGGGGTTTTATAATTCACCCCTCCACTTT
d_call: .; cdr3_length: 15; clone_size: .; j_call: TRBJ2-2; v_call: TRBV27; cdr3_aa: CASSVGPGGGRELFF; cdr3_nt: TGTGCCAGCAGCGTAGGCCCCGGTGGGGGTCGGGAGCTGTTTTTT
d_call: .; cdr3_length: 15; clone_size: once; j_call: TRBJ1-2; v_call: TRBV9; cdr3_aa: CASSVEHHGPLGYTF; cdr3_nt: TGTGCCAGCAGCGTAGAACATCATGGCCCTCTTGGCTACACCTTC
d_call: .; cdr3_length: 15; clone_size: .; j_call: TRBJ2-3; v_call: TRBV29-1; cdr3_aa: CSVELRNDNTDTQYF; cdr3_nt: TGCAGCGTTGAACTACGCAACGACAACACAGATACGCAGTATTTT
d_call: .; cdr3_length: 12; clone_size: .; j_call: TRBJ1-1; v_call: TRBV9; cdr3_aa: CASQGANTEAFF; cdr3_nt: TGTGCCAGCCAAGGGGCGAACACTGAAGCTTTCTTT
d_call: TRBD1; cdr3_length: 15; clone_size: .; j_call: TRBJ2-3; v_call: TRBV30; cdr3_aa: CAWRKPGQGAWAQYF; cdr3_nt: TGTGCCTGGAGGAAACCGGGACAGGGGGCTTGGGCGCAGTATTTT
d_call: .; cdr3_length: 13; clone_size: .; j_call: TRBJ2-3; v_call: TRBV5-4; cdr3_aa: CASSHRATDTQYF; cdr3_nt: TGTGCCAGCAGCCACAGAGCCACAGATACGCAGTATTTT
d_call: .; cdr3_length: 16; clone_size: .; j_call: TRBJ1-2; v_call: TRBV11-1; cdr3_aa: CASSPLTELFRYGYTF; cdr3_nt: TGTGCCAGCAGCCCCCTGACAGAACTCTTCCGCTATGGCTACACCTTC
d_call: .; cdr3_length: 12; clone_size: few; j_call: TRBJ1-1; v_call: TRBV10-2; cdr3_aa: CASSPVNTEAFF; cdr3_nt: TGCGCCAGCAGTCCAGTGAACACTGAAGCTTTCTTT
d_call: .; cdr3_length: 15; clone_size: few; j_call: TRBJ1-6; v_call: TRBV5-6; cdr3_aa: CASSLVGGARSPLHF; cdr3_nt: TGTGCCAGCAGCTTGGTTGGGGGGGCACGTTCACCCCTCCACTTT
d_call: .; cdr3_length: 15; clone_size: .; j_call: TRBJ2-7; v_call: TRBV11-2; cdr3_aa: CASSLDGGGAYEQYF; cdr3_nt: TGTGCCAGCAGCTTAGATGGCGGGGGCGCCTACGAGCAGTACTTC
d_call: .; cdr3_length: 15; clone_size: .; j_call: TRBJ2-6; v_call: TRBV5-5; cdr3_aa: CASILAQSRANVLTF; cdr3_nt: TGTGCCAGCATACTCGCACAAAGTCGGGCCAACGTCCTGACTTTC
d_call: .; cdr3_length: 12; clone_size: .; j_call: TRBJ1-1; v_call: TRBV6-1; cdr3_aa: CASSEFLQQAFF; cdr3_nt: TGTGCCAGCAGTGAATTTCTTCAACAAGCTTTCTTT
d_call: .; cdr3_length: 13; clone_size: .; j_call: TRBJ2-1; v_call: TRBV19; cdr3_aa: CASTSSSYNEQFF; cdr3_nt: TGTGCCAGTACCTCGAGCTCCTACAATGAGCAGTTCTTC
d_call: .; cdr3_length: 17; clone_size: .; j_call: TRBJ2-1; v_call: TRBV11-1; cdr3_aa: CASSLRFGAQKGNEQFF; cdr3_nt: TGTGCCAGCAGCTTACGATTTGGGGCGCAAAAGGGGAATGAGCAGTTCTTC